The 16 T cell receptor beta chains presented below share a single source sample, sequenced in a study of blood T cell repertoires in COVID-19. Repertoires were generated with immunoSEQ multiplex PCR, while TCRdb's copy carries only in-frame clones and drops some. The data contain some 200,000 clones, around 86% of them singletons. The sequencing sample was made of peripheral blood. The receptor source for this set is a man aged 80 or over with acute or convalescent COVID-19.

V and J are TRBV30 and TRBJ1-2, with D perhaps TRBD1 (6 bases). Germline CDR1 GTSNPN, CDR2 SVGIG (reference sequence). The length of the CDR3 is 13 residues. V was clipped by 3 bases and J by 4 bases, with 12 bases between them. The DNA of the CDR3 is TGTGCCTGGAGCCGGCAACAGGGCTATGGCTACACCTTC. Protein: CAWSRQQGYGYTF.

The V call is TRBV6-1, the J call TRBJ1-1; D possibly corresponds to TRBD1 (5 bases). Looked up from germline, CDR1 is MNHNS and CDR2 is SASEGT. V lost 2 bases, J lost 8 bases, and 12 bases lay in between. The CDR3 has 13 amino acids. The CDR3 DNA sequence: TGTGCCAGCAGTGAAACAGGTTTCGAAGAAGCTTTCTTT. This codes for CASSETGFEEAFF.

This clone was observed a handful of times. Other DNA sequences within the sample encode an identical CDR3. The rearrangement links TRBV7-2 to TRBJ2-7, with 10 nucleotides matching TRBD2. The germline V gene has CDR1 SGHTA and CDR2 FQGNSA. The J segment lost 4 bases and the V segment lost 2 bases, leaving 5 bases of the junction unmatched. This CDR3 is 15 amino acids long. CDR3 DNA: TGTGCCAGCAGCTTAAGCGGGAGGGCCGGATACGAGCAGTACTTC. Translated: CASSLSGRAGYEQYF. Filled out from reference TRBV7-2 and TRBJ2-7, the complete variable domain reads GAGVSQSPSNKVTEKGKDVELRCDPISGHTALYWYRQSLGQGLEFLIYFQGNSAPDKSGLPSDRFSAERTGGSVSTLTIQRTQQEDSAVYLCASSLSGRAGYEQYFGPGTRLTVT.

The chain couples TRBV18 to TRBJ2-1, with a tentative D call TRBD2 (7 bases). The CDR3 spans 15 residues. Germline V gives CDR1 KGHSH, CDR2 LQKENI. Between the trimmed V and J ends, which lost 3 bases and 8 bases, there was a span of 17 bases. The CDR3 DNA reads TGTGCCAGCTCACCTCCGGGAAAGGGGGGGGATGAGCAGTTCTTC. Protein sequence: CASSPPGKGGDEQFF. Supplemented by reference TRBV18 and TRBJ2-1, the full variable domain reads NAGVMQNPRHLVRRRGQEARLRCSPMKGHSHVYWYRQLPEEGLKFMVYLQKENIIDESGMPKERFSAEFPKEGPSILRIQQVVRGDSAAYFCASSPPGKGGDEQFFGPGTRLTVL.

This chain connects TRBV9 to TRBJ2-3, with 7 nucleotides matching TRBD1. The CDR3 contains 15 residues. The trim removed 0 bases at V and 3 bases at J, leaving 4 bases unmatched. The germline V gene has CDR1 SGDLS and CDR2 YYNGEE. This CDR3 reads CASSVAPTGTDTQYF. The CDR3 nucleotides read TGTGCCAGCAGCGTAGCGCCGACAGGGACAGATACGCAGTATTTT.

V usage is TRBV21-1 and J usage is TRBJ1-3; the DNA was not used to check the table's D call, TRBD1. TRBV21-1 is tagged as a pseudogene. CDR3 length: 16 amino acids. The CDR3 DNA follows: TGTGCCAGCATTACCTACAGGGGACTGGCTGGAAACACCATATATTTT. Translated, it gives CASITYRGLAGNTIYF.

The chain joins TRBV28 to TRBJ1-1, with D possibly matching TRBD1 (6 bases). V was clipped by 6 bases and J by 0 bases, with 11 bases between them. CDR1 is MDHEN and CDR2 is SYDVKM in the germline V gene. The CDR3 covers 14 residues. CDR3 amino acids: CASRKGGLNTEAFF. Here the CDR3 DNA reads TGTGCCAGCAGGAAGGGGGGGCTGAACACTGAAGCTTTCTTT.

The rearrangement uses TRBV19 and TRBJ2-1; 11 bases agree with TRBD2. Germline V gives CDR1 LNHDA, CDR2 SQIVND (reference sequence). The V segment lost 7 bases and the J segment 4 bases; nucleotides outside the gene matches: 6. The CDR3 extends over 15 amino acids. The CDR3 bases are TGTGCCAGTACCACTGGGACTAGCGGATACAATGAGCAGTTCTTC. Translating gives CASTTGTSGYNEQFF.

V and J are TRBV4-2 and TRBJ2-7; TRBD1 matches 10 bases. With 2 bases clipped from V and 0 bases from J, the junction kept 13 bases outside the gene matches. The CDR3 has 19 residues. Germline CDR1 LGHNA, CDR2 YNFKEQ. The CDR3, as DNA: TGTGCCAGCAGCCAAAAGGAAGTGCCCGGGACAGGGGACTCCTACGAGCAGTACTTC. This sequence encodes CASSQKEVPGTGDSYEQYF.

V is TRBV18 and J is TRBJ2-1, with 8 bases identical to TRBD1. The ends lost 6 bases at V and 7 bases at J; junction bases unmatched: 5. There are 13 residues in the CDR3. CDR1 and CDR2 from the germline V gene are KGHSH and LQKENI. The DNA for the CDR3 is TGTGCCAGCTCGGGGGGACAGGAAAATGAGCAGTTCTTC. This encodes CASSGGQENEQFF.

This chain links TRBV11-2 with TRBJ2-7; 10 nucleotides match TRBD1. Germline assignment: CDR1 SGHAT and CDR2 FQNNGV. V lost 5 bases to trimming and J lost 1 base; unmatched junction nucleotides: 5. This CDR3 has 15 residues. The CDR3 loop reads CASSADRGLSYEQYF. CDR3 DNA: TGTGCCAGCAGCGCCGACAGGGGGCTTTCCTACGAGCAGTACTTC.

J is TRBJ1-2 and V is TRBV28; 12 positions agree with TRBD1. Per germline, CDR1 MDHEN and CDR2 SYDVKM. V was pared by 3 bases and J by 8 bases, with 7 bases of the junction left unmatched. This CDR3 contains 15 residues. The CDR3 coding sequence is TGTGCCAGCAGTTTTCGCGGGACAGGGGGCTTAGGCTACACCTTC. It translates to CASSFRGTGGLGYTF.

The J gene is TRBJ1-3, the V gene TRBV10-3; TRBD1 agrees at 8 bases. Germline loops: CDR1 ENHRY, CDR2 SYGVKD. The ends lost 10 bases at V and 1 base at J; junction bases unmatched: 15. This CDR3 spans 17 amino acids. The CDR3 is CATSGQDPRHSGNTIYF. CDR3 sequence (DNA): TGTGCCACCTCGGGACAGGACCCAAGGCATTCTGGAAACACCATATATTTT.

The rearrangement links TRBV6-4 to TRBJ2-3; 10 bases match TRBD1. V was pared by 3 bases and J by 1 base, with 4 bases of the junction left unmatched. Germline lookup yields CDR1 MRHNA and CDR2 SNTAGT. This CDR3 comprises 16 residues. The CDR3, as DNA: TGTGCCAGCAGTGAAACCGGGACAGGGGGCACAGATACGCAGTATTTT. It is translated as CASSETGTGGTDTQYF.

Concerning this clone: Other DNA sequences of this sample code for an identical CDR3. The chain joins TRBV2 to TRBJ1-5; possibly TRBD1 for D (5 bases). The V and J ends lost 0 bases and 7 bases respectively, with 7 bases between them. The CDR3 consists of 13 residues. The germline gives CDR1 SNHLY, CDR2 FYNNEI. The CDR3 coding sequence is TGTGCCAGCAGTGAAGCTGGGGGGCAGCCCCAGCATTTT. This codes for CASSEAGGQPQHF. Drawing the rest from reference TRBV2 and TRBJ1-5, the complete variable domain is EPEVTQTPSHQVTQMGQEVILRCVPISNHLYFYWYRQILGQKVEFLVSFYNNEISEKSEIFDDQFSVERPDGSNFTLKIRSTKLEDSAMYFCASSEAGGQPQHFGDGTRLSIL.

This clone is a singleton in its sample. The chain links TRBV2 to TRBJ2-3; the match to TRBD2 covers 9 bases. Germline values: CDR1 SNHLY, CDR2 FYNNEI. Trimming removed 4 bases from V and 2 bases from J; junction bases left unmatched: 4. CDR3 size: 15 residues. CDR3 loop: CASSVSGGPTDTQYF. Written as DNA, the CDR3 is TGTGCCAGCAGTGTTAGCGGGGGACCCACAGATACGCAGTATTTT.